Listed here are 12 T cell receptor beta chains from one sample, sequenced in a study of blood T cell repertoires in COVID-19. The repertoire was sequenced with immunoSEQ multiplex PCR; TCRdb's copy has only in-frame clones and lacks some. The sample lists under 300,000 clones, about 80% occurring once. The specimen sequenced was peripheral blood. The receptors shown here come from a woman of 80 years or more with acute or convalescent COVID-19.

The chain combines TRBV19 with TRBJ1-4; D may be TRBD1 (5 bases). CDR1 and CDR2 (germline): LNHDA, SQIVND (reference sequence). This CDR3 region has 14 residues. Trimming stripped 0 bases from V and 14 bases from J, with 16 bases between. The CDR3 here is CASSIDQMGLRLFF. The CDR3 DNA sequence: TGTGCCAGTAGTATAGATCAAATGGGACTTCGGCTGTTTTTT.

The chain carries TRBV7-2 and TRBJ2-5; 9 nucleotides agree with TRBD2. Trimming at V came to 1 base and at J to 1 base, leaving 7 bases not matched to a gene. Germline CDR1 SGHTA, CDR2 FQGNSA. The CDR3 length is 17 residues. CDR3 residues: CASSLELQRGAQETQYF. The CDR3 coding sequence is TGTGCCAGCAGCTTAGAGTTGCAGCGGGGGGCCCAAGAGACCCAGTACTTC.

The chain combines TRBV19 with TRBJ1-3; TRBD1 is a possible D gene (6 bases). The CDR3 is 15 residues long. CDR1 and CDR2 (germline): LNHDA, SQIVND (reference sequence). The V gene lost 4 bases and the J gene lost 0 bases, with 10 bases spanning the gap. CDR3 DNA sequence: TGTGCCAGTAGTACTGGACAGCTCTCTGGAAACACCATATATTTT. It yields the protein CASSTGQLSGNTIYF.

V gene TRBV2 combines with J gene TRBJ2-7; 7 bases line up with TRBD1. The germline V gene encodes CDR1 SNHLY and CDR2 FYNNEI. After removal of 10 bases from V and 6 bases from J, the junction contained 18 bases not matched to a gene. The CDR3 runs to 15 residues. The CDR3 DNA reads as TGTGCCACCCAAAAGGGTTCGGGACAGTTCGTCGAGCAGTACTTC. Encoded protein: CATQKGSGQFVEQYF. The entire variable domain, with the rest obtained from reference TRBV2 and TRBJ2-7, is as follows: EPEVTQTPSHQVTQMGQEVILRCVPISNHLYFYWYRQILGQKVEFLVSFYNNEISEKSEIFDDQFSVERPDGSNFTLKIRSTKLEDSAMYFCATQKGSGQFVEQYFGPGTRLTVT.

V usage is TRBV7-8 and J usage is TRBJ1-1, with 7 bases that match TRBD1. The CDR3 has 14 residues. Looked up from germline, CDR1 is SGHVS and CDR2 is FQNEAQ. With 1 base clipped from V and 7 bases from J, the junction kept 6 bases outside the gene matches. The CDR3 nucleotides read TGTGCCAGCAGCTTAGGCCCGACAGGGAGTGAAGCTTTCTTT. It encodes CASSLGPTGSEAFF.

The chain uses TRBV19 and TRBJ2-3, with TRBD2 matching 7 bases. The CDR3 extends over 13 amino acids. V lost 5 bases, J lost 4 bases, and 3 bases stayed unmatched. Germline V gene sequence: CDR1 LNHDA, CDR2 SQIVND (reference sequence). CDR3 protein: CASSPTSADTQYF. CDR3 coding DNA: TGTGCCAGTAGTCCTACTAGCGCAGATACGCAGTATTTT. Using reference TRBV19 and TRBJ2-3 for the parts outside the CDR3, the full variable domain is DGGITQSPKYLFRKEGQNVTLSCEQNLNHDAMYWYRQDPGQGLRLIYYSQIVNDFQKGDIAEGYSVSREKKESFPLTVTSAQKNPTAFYLCASSPTSADTQYFGPGTRLTVL.

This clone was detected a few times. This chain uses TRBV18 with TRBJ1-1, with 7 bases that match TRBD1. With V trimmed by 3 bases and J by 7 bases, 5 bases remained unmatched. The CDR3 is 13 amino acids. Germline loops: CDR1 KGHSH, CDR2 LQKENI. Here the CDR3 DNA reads TGTGCCAGCTCACCGGACAGGACCCATGAAGCTTTCTTT. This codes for CASSPDRTHEAFF.

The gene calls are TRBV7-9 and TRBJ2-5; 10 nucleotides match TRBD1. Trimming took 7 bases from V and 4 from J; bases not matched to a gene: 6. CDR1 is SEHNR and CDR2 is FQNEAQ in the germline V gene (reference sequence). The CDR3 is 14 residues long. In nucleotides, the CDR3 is TGTGCCAGCAACAGACAGGGGGCAGGAGAGACCCAGTACTTC. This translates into CASNRQGAGETQYF.

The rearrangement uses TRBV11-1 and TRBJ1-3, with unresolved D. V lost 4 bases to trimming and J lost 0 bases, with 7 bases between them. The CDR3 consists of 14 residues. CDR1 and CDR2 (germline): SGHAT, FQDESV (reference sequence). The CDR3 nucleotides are TGTGCCAGCAGCTCACAAGACTCTGGAAACACCATATATTTT. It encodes CASSSQDSGNTIYF.

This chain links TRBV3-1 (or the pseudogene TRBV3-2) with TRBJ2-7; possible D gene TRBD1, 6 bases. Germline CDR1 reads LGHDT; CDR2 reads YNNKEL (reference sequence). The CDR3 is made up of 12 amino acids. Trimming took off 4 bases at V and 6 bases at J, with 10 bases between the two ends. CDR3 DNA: TGTGCCAGCAGCCCCCAGGGGCTCGAGCAGTACTTC. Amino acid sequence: CASSPQGLEQYF.

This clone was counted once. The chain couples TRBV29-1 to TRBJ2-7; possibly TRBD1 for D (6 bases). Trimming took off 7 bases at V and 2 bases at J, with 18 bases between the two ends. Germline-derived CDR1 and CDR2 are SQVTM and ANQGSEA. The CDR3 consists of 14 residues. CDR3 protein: CSGRDRILAYEQYF. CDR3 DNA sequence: TGCAGCGGGCGAGACAGGATCCTGGCCTACGAGCAGTACTTC.

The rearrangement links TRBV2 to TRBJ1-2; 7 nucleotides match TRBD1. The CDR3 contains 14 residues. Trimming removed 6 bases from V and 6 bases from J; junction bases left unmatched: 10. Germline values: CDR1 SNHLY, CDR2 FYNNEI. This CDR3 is CASRGTAPTDGYTF. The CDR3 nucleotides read TGTGCCAGCAGGGGGACAGCTCCCACGGATGGCTACACCTTC. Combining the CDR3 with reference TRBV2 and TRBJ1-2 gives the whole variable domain EPEVTQTPSHQVTQMGQEVILRCVPISNHLYFYWYRQILGQKVEFLVSFYNNEISEKSEIFDDQFSVERPDGSNFTLKIRSTKLEDSAMYFCASRGTAPTDGYTFGSGTRLTVV.